These 28 T cell receptor beta chains were all obtained from the same sample, sequenced in a study of T cell changes during pregnancy in multiple sclerosis. Sequenced by immunoSEQ multiplex PCR; TCRdb stores in-frame clones only, minus some. The data show tens of thousands of clones, 85% to 95% seen once. The sequenced sample was CD8+ T cells from peripheral blood mononuclear cells, obtained in the third trimester of pregnancy. These receptors were obtained from a female donor with multiple sclerosis, enrolled in a pregnancy study.

The CDR3 loop reads CASSFGGSEAFF. Here the CDR3 DNA reads TGTGCCAGCAGCTTTGGAGGGTCTGAAGCTTTCTTT. The chain uses TRBV5-6 and TRBJ1-1; D is uncertain. The CDR3 is made up of 12 amino acids. Germline lookup yields CDR1 SGHDT and CDR2 YYEEEE. Trimming shortened V by 2 bases and J by 6 bases, and 8 bases separated the two germline ends.

The chain employs TRBV4-1 and TRBJ2-1; D possibly corresponds to TRBD2 (5 bases). V was pared by 8 bases and J by 0 bases, with 23 bases between. The CDR3 is made up of 18 amino acids. Germline CDR1 MGHRA, CDR2 YSYEKL. CDR3 sequence reads: CASSLRETAISSYNEQFF. CDR3 DNA: TGCGCCAGCTCCTTAAGGGAGACTGCCATTAGCTCCTACAATGAGCAGTTCTTC.

This clone was seen only once. The V gene is TRBV9, the J gene TRBJ1-2; D possibly corresponds to TRBD1 (6 bases). The germline CDR1 and CDR2 sequences are SGDLS and YYNGEE. This CDR3 has 13 residues. With 2 bases removed from V and 6 bases from J, the gap between germline ends came to 11 bases. The CDR3 sequence: CASSVGGGDGYTF. The CDR3 DNA follows: TGTGCCAGCAGCGTGGGAGGGGGGGATGGCTACACCTTC.

This chain uses TRBV2 with TRBJ2-5; 9 nucleotides line up with TRBD2. Germline V lookup: CDR1 SNHLY, CDR2 FYNNEI. V gave up 6 bases and J gave up 2 bases; unmatched junction bases: 10. The length of the CDR3 is 16 residues. CDR3 in amino acids: CASRYLSGGLQETQYF. The CDR3, as DNA: TGTGCCAGCAGGTATCTTAGCGGGGGATTACAAGAGACCCAGTACTTC.

The chain has TRBV5-4 and TRBJ1-2; D perhaps matches TRBD1 (5 bases). Germline CDR1 is SGHNT and CDR2 is YYREEE (reference sequence). This CDR3 has 14 amino acids. Trimming cost V 1 base and J 2 bases, with 9 bases left between them. Here the CDR3 reads CASSLPGGNYGYTF. The DNA for the CDR3 is TGTGCCAGCAGCTTGCCCGGGGGGAACTATGGCTACACCTTC.

Here the CDR3 reads CASRTGGATEAFF. CDR3 coding DNA: TGTGCCAGCAGGACAGGGGGAGCGACTGAAGCTTTCTTT. V and J are TRBV5-6 and TRBJ1-1; 9 bases are shared with TRBD1. Germline loops: CDR1 SGHDT, CDR2 YYEEEE. J lost 5 bases, V lost 5 bases, and 4 bases had no gene match. CDR3 length: 13 residues. Full variable domain (missing parts from reference TRBV5-6 and TRBJ1-1): DAGVTQSPTHLIKTRGQQVTLRCSPKSGHDTVSWYQQALGQGPQFIFQYYEEEERQRGNFPDRFSGHQFPNYSSELNVNALLLGDSALYLCASRTGGATEAFFGQGTRLTVV.

This chain uses TRBV7-3 with TRBJ2-1, with unresolved D. Germline values: CDR1 SGHTA, CDR2 FQGTGA. Trimming took off 5 bases at V and 4 bases at J, with 15 bases between the two ends. The length of the CDR3 is 15 residues. CDR3: CASSRLPLAYNEQFF. CDR3 DNA sequence: TGTGCCAGCAGCCGACTCCCGTTGGCGTACAATGAGCAGTTCTTC.

This clone is a singleton in its sample. V is TRBV2 and J is TRBJ1-1; D not certain. V was pared by 2 bases and J by 6 bases, with 7 bases between. Germline V gives CDR1 SNHLY, CDR2 FYNNEI. There are 12 residues in the CDR3. Written as DNA, the CDR3 is TGTGCCAGCAGTGAATACTTGGCTGAAGCTTTCTTT. Protein: CASSEYLAEAFF.

This clone occurred once. This chain joins TRBV7-9 and TRBJ2-1; D gene uncertain. Per the germline V gene, CDR1 is SEHNR and CDR2 is FQNEAQ (reference sequence). The CDR3 runs to 15 residues. The V and J ends lost 5 bases and 0 bases respectively, with 11 bases between them. CDR3 loop: CASSLQESSYNEQFF. The DNA of the CDR3 is TGTGCCAGCAGCCTTCAAGAGAGCTCCTACAATGAGCAGTTCTTC.

The J gene is TRBJ1-6, the V gene TRBV7-3; 9 nucleotides agree with TRBD1. V lost 6 bases, J lost 10 bases, and 7 bases stayed unmatched. This CDR3 has 14 residues. The V gene's germline CDR1 is SGHTA and CDR2 FQGTGA. The CDR3 DNA is TGTGCCAGCAGTCCAACAGGGGGCCCCTCACCCCTCCACTTT. Its protein is CASSPTGGPSPLHF.

This clone was observed once. V and J are TRBV7-9 and TRBJ2-1, with 7 bases aligning to TRBD2. Germline trimming cut 0 bases from V and 4 bases from J; bases unmatched to any gene: 9. The CDR3 consists of 17 residues. Germline CDR1 and CDR2: SEHNR and FQNEAQ (reference sequence). The CDR3 reads CASSLAERSGGYNEQFF. The CDR3 nucleotides are TGTGCCAGCAGCTTAGCTGAGAGGTCGGGGGGATACAATGAGCAGTTCTTC.

The V gene is TRBV5-1, the J gene TRBJ2-3; a weak D match, TRBD2 (6 bases). This CDR3 contains 16 residues. From germline, CDR1 is SGHRS and CDR2 YFSETQ. V lost 0 bases and J lost 6, with 17 bases in between. CDR3 residues: CASSLAWATSRDTQYF. For the CDR3, the DNA is TGCGCCAGCAGCTTGGCCTGGGCCACTAGCCGGGATACGCAGTATTTT.

This clone was detected only once. The CDR3 reads CASSFGGGHRGNQPQHF. As DNA, the CDR3 is TGTGCCAGCAGCTTTGGGGGGGGACACAGAGGCAATCAGCCCCAGCATTTT. V gene TRBV7-2 combines with J gene TRBJ1-5, with a weak D call TRBD1 (6 bases). Germline V gene data show CDR1 as SGHTA and CDR2 as FQGNSA. Trimming left V 3 bases short and J 2 bases short, with 17 bases between. The CDR3 runs 17 residues.

The chain has TRBV5-5 and TRBJ1-4; no firm D call. The CDR3 sequence is 12 residues long. V lost 0 bases and J lost 8, with 5 bases in between. Germline-derived CDR1 and CDR2 are SGHKS and YYEKEE (reference sequence). The chain's CDR3 is CASSLGGEKLFF. The CDR3 DNA reads TGTGCCAGCAGCTTGGGAGGCGAAAAACTGTTTTTT.

This chain uses TRBV9 with TRBJ1-2; unclear D gene. The CDR3 contains 15 residues. The V gene lost 4 bases and the J gene lost 7 bases, with 20 bases spanning the gap. Germline V gene data show CDR1 as SGDLS and CDR2 as YYNGEE. The CDR3 sequence: CASSPRPIREGGYTF. The CDR3 coding sequence is TGTGCCAGCAGCCCCCGACCGATCCGGGAGGGTGGCTACACCTTC.

The chain recombines TRBV5-4 with TRBJ1-6, with D possibly matching TRBD1 (6 bases). The CDR3 loop spans 16 amino acids. The ends were cut back, 2 bases at V and 10 bases at J, with 19 bases in the middle. Germline loops: CDR1 SGHNT, CDR2 YYREEE (reference sequence). The CDR3 nucleotides are TGTGCCAGCAGCTTAGTCAAGGGGGATACGGGCTCACCCCTCCACTTT. This codes for CASSLVKGDTGSPLHF.

The genes are TRBV19 and TRBJ1-1, with 8 bases identical to TRBD1. The CDR3 covers 15 residues. With 2 bases clipped from V and 5 bases from J, the junction kept 7 bases outside the gene matches. Germline assignment: CDR1 LNHDA and CDR2 SQIVND (reference sequence). As DNA, the CDR3 is TGTGCCAGTAGTATAAGCGGGACAGGCGGGACTGAAGCTTTCTTT. Amino acid sequence: CASSISGTGGTEAFF. Looking up the rest from reference TRBV19 and TRBJ1-1 gives the full variable domain: DGGITQSPKYLFRKEGQNVTLSCEQNLNHDAMYWYRQDPGQGLRLIYYSQIVNDFQKGDIAEGYSVSREKKESFPLTVTSAQKNPTAFYLCASSISGTGGTEAFFGQGTRLTVV.

The rearrangement uses TRBV9 and TRBJ2-3; the D gene is possibly TRBD1 (6 bases). Per the germline V gene, CDR1 is SGDLS and CDR2 is YYNGEE. Trimming took 4 bases from V and 1 from J, leaving 16 bases between them. There are 16 residues in the CDR3. CDR3 residues: CASSPPGTPGTDTQYF. CDR3 nucleotide sequence: TGTGCCAGCAGCCCTCCGGGGACACCTGGCACAGATACGCAGTATTTT.

This chain connects TRBV19 to TRBJ2-2, with 11 positions matching TRBD2. V lost 5 bases to trimming and J lost 7 bases; unmatched junction nucleotides: 9. The CDR3 contains 16 residues. Germline V gene lookup returns CDR1 LNHDA and CDR2 SQIVND (reference sequence). CDR3 protein: CASSPYSGGASGELFF. CDR3 DNA: TGTGCCAGTAGTCCCTATAGCGGGGGGGCGAGCGGGGAGCTGTTTTTT.

This chain uses TRBV6-5 with TRBJ2-5; D remains unclear. CDR1 MNHEY and CDR2 SVGAGI come from the germline V gene. V was clipped by 4 bases and J by 5 bases, with 17 bases between them. The CDR3 loop spans 15 amino acids. CDR3 nucleotide sequence: TGTGCCAGCAGTTTCTCGCCGGCGTCCGGGGAGACCCAGTACTTC. Its translation: CASSFSPASGETQYF.

This chain connects TRBV10-1 to TRBJ2-1; 8 bases fit TRBD2. Germline lookup yields CDR1 WNHNN and CDR2 SYGVQD (reference sequence). The junction had 4 bases not matched to a gene; V was cut back by 3 bases and J by 3 bases. This CDR3 comprises 15 residues. For the CDR3, the DNA is TGCGCCAGCAGTGACTTAGCGGGGAACTACAATGAGCAGTTCTTC. It is translated as CASSDLAGNYNEQFF.

This clone was detected a few times. V usage is TRBV6-1 and J usage is TRBJ2-1; 12 nucleotides match TRBD2. With 7 bases clipped from V and 6 bases from J, the junction kept 7 bases outside the gene matches. The germline gives CDR1 MNHNS, CDR2 SASEGT. This CDR3 contains 15 residues. Here the CDR3 reads CASTRLAGAANEQFF. The DNA of the CDR3 is TGTGCCAGCACCCGACTAGCGGGGGCCGCCAATGAGCAGTTCTTC.

The rearrangement links TRBV27 to TRBJ2-7, with no clear D. The CDR3 contains 15 residues. Germline values: CDR1 MNHEY, CDR2 SMNVEV (reference sequence). Trimming took 3 bases from V and 3 from J, leaving 15 bases between them. This CDR3 reads CASSLAAAPGYEQYF. CDR3 nucleotide sequence: TGTGCCAGCAGTTTGGCGGCAGCCCCTGGCTACGAGCAGTACTTC.

The chain couples TRBV5-8 to TRBJ1-2; 7 bases are a match to TRBD1. Germline values: CDR1 SGHTS, CDR2 YDEGEE. V shed 4 bases, J shed 0 bases, and the junction held 9 bases outside the gene matches. The CDR3 length is 16 residues. The CDR3 DNA sequence: TGTGCCAGCAGCCCTGGACAGGCCCCGACTAACTATGGCTACACCTTC. As protein: CASSPGQAPTNYGYTF.

The chain employs TRBV7-3 and TRBJ2-7, with 10 bases lining up with TRBD2. From germline, CDR1 is SGHTA and CDR2 FQGTGA. This CDR3 spans 16 amino acids. J was trimmed by 7 bases and V by 5 bases; bases with no gene match: 14. The CDR3 bases are TGTGCCAGCAGCCGTATTCCGGGACTAGCGTCTGGGGAGCAGTACTTC. Translating it yields CASSRIPGLASGEQYF.

The chain joins TRBV7-9 to TRBJ1-1; the D is unclear. CDR3 length equals 11 residues. Trimming pared 1 base from V and 10 bases from J, leaving 7 bases between. Germline-derived CDR1 and CDR2 are SEHNR and FQNEAQ (reference sequence). DNA of the CDR3: TGTGCCAGCAGCTTAGGTGCCGGAGCTTTCTTT. Translated: CASSLGAGAFF. Supplemented by reference TRBV7-9 and TRBJ1-1, the full variable domain reads DTGVSQNPRHKITKRGQNVTFRCDPISEHNRLYWYRQTLGQGPEFLTYFQNEAQLEKSRLLSDRFSAERPKGSFSTLEIQRTEQGDSAMYLCASSLGAGAFFGQGTRLTVV.

This sequence joins TRBV4-1 and TRBJ2-7; weak D call: TRBD2 (6 bases). Germline V gene sequence: CDR1 MGHRA, CDR2 YSYEKL. V was cut by 1 base and J by 4 bases, with 11 bases left in between. This CDR3 spans 14 amino acids. CDR3 sequence reads: CASSQVGGWYEQYF. The CDR3 DNA is TGCGCCAGCAGCCAAGTCGGAGGGTGGTACGAGCAGTACTTC.

The rearrangement links TRBV6-6 to TRBJ2-5; tentative D call: TRBD1 (5 bases). CDR1 MNHNY and CDR2 SVGAGI come from the germline V gene (reference sequence). V was pared by 2 bases and J by 10 bases, with 14 bases between. CDR3 length: 13 residues. The CDR3 protein is CASSYGAPQGQYF. CDR3 bases: TGTGCCAGCAGTTACGGGGCACCCCAGGGCCAGTACTTC.